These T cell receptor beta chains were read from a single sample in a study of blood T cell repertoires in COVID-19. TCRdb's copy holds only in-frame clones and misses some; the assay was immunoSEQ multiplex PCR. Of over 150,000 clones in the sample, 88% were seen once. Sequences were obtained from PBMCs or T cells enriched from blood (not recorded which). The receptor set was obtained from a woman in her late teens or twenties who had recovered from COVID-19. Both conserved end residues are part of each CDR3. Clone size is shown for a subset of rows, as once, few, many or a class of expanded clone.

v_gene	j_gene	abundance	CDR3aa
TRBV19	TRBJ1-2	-	CASSTAGRVGYTF
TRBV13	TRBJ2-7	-	CASSLRDRVVYEQYF
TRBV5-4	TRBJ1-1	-	CASSWGGTEAFF
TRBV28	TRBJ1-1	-	CASSQDRGGGFF
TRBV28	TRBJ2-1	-	CASSPQLTRSNEQFF
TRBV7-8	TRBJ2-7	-	CASSPRTNEQYF
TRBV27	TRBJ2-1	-	CASSSGTSGGKATYNEQFF
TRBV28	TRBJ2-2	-	CASSDSSGSGRAGELFF
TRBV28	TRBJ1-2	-	CASSQLRGRAYGYTF
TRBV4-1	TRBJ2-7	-	CASSHPTGGSGEQYF
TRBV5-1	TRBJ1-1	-	CASSMSAVGQGNTEAFF
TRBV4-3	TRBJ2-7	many	CASSQEYEMTYEQYF
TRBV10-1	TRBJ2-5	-	CASSDGSGETQYF
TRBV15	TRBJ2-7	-	CATSRDWSLEEQYF
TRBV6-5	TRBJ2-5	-	CASRASGTIQETQYF
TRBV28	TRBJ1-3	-	CASSPLRWSSGNTIYF
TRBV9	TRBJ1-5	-	CASSVSQGQPQHF
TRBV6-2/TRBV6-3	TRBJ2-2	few	CASSLPVGEGTGELFF
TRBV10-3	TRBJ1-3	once	CAISEPGTGGGNTIYF
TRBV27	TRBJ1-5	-	CASSLLGQPNEPQHF
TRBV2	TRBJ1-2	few	CASSLGGSNYGYTF